This TCR beta chain was sequenced for a study of cytomegalovirus exposure and HLA in healthy donors. Deletions cut 5 bases from V and 3 bases from J, with 13 bases between. In germline, CDR1 is SNHLY, CDR2 FYNNEI. CDR3 size: 14 residues. Study outcomes and limitations: Clusters of TCRs from the first cohort tended to co-occur in the roughly 120 validation repertoires (as a later analysis found). Generally TCR sequences proved uncommon, though certain public TCRs appeared in numerous donors. As confirmed in vitro, a few CMV-associated chains were specific for CMV antigens.

Assay used: immunoSEQ multiplex PCR; TCRdb lists only in-frame clones, some missing. The table records roughly 95,000 clones, around 85% of them present only once. The donors were members of the roughly 130-subject validation cohort (separate from the roughly 670-subject first cohort). Remarks on this clone: Its antigen is undetermined.

The receptor comes from a man aged 18 to 30 in good health and CMV-seropositive. The chain recombines TRBV2 with TRBJ1-1, with D maybe TRBD1 (5 bases). The specimen was PBMCs. This CDR3 is CASSPLGADTEAFF. The CDR3 nucleotides read TGTGCCAGCAGTCCCCTAGGGGCGGACACTGAAGCTTTCTTT. Looking up the rest from reference TRBV2 and TRBJ1-1 gives the full variable domain: EPEVTQTPSHQVTQMGQEVILRCVPISNHLYFYWYRQILGQKVEFLVSFYNNEISEKSEIFDDQFSVERPDGSNFTLKIRSTKLEDSAMYFCASSPLGADTEAFFGQGTRLTVV.